Only a few counts were recorded for the clone carrying this TCR beta chain. The antigen is unknown. In germline, CDR1 is MNHEY, CDR2 SMNVEV (reference sequence). The CDR3 has 13 residues. Trimming took 3 bases from V and 6 from J, leaving 9 bases between them. The data are from a study of OX40 agonist ivuxolimab in advanced cancers. Study context: The drug used for patients, ivuxolimab, was an agonistic anti-OX40 (CD134) antibody. People who had prior anti-PD-1, anti-PD-L1 or anti-CTLA-4 therapy could take part, and roughly 40% had some.

Profiled with immunoSEQ multiplex PCR; TCRdb holds only in-frame clones, not every one. The sample contains roughly 58,000 clones, more than 85% of which appear only once. Overall study results and limits: At doses 0.1 to 3.0 mg/kg, CD4+ and CD8+ clones expanded. Expanded clones belonging to CD8+ T cells outnumbered, on average, those of CD4+.

The rearrangement links TRBV27 to TRBJ2-1; D gene unclear. This receptor was identified in an adult with an advanced solid tumor such as melanoma, head and neck, liver or kidney cancer. This specimen was CD4+ or CD8+ T cells sorted from blood, taken in a trial of the OX40 agonist ivuxolimab. CDR3 bases: TGTGCCAGCAGTTTGTTCAGGAGCAATGAGCAGTTCTTC. This gives the protein CASSLFRSNEQFF.